This TCR beta chain was captured in a study of CD8+ T cells in alopecia areata. Trimming cost V 1 base and J 3 bases, with 16 bases left between them. Germline-derived CDR1 and CDR2 are MGHRA and YSYEKL. The CDR3 contains 16 residues. Reverse transcribed after extraction, RNA yielded cDNA as the sequencing template. Generated by immunoSEQ multiplex PCR, the TCRdb table keeps only in-frame clones and is missing some. This sample has under 150,000 clones, with approximately 51% found just once. Treatment meaning: oral pan-JAK inhibitor, 5-10 mg twice daily. The rearrangement joins TRBV4-1 to TRBJ2-7, with D maybe TRBD1 (8 bases). The source is a human donor with alopecia areata. Sequenced here: CD4+ T cells sorted from blood, sampled at week 24, from a patient treated with tofacitinib. CDR3 amino acids: CASSQARTGRVYEQYF. In DNA, the CDR3 is TGCGCCAGCAGCCAAGCCCGGACAGGGAGGGTCTACGAGCAGTACTTC.